This is a list of T cell receptor beta chains from one sample in a study of blood T cell repertoires in COVID-19. Sequencing used immunoSEQ multiplex PCR; TCRdb keeps in-frame clones, though not all of them. The sample lists 90,000 or so clones, 81% occurring once. The sequenced sample consisted of peripheral blood. Every receptor here comes from a man older than 75 with active or convalescent COVID-19. Each CDR3 is given with its conserved first and last residue. D genes are given only for firm matches. Some rows mark clone size as missing; the rest say once, few, many or name a class of expanded clone.

CASSRQLYTGGNTEAFF	TGTGCCAGCAGCCGCCAGCTATATACAGGGGGAAACACTGAAGCTTTCTTT	TRBV3-1/TRBV3-2	TRBD1	TRBJ1-1	-
CASSSRGRVTDTQYF	TGTGCCAGCAGTTCTAGGGGGCGAGTCACAGATACGCAGTATTTT	TRBV27	TRBD1	TRBJ2-3	-
CASSETVNTGELFF	TGTGCCAGCAGCGAGACAGTGAACACCGGGGAGCTGTTTTTT	TRBV2	-	TRBJ2-2	-
CASMGGEVNTEAFF	TGTGCCAGCATGGGAGGGGAAGTGAACACTGAAGCTTTCTTT	TRBV27	-	TRBJ1-1	-
CASREGGSYEQYF	TGTGCCAGCAGGGAGGGAGGCTCCTACGAGCAGTACTTC	TRBV28	-	TRBJ2-7	once
CASSQASGGPTETQYF	TGTGCCAGCAGCCAGGCTAGCGGGGGGCCGACGGAGACCCAGTACTTC	TRBV7-2	TRBD2	TRBJ2-5	-
CASSVAGASYEQYF	TGTGCCAGCAGTGTAGCGGGGGCCAGCTACGAGCAGTACTTC	TRBV6-1	TRBD2	TRBJ2-7	-
CASLGGDRVNQPQHF	TGTGCCAGCCTAGGTGGGGACAGGGTAAATCAGCCCCAGCATTTT	TRBV28	TRBD1	TRBJ1-5	-
CASSQGRQDTEAFF	TGTGCCAGCAGCCAAGGACGGCAGGACACTGAAGCTTTCTTT	TRBV3-1/TRBV3-2	-	TRBJ1-1	-
CASGEERLAAMNTGELFF	TGTGCCAGCGGGGAAGAGCGACTAGCGGCGATGAACACCGGGGAGCTGTTTTTT	TRBV2	TRBD2	TRBJ2-2	-
CASSRGTGVRELFF	TGTGCCAGCAGCAGAGGGACAGGGGTCCGGGAGCTGTTTTTT	TRBV5-6	TRBD1	TRBJ2-2	-
CASTKMRRRGYGYTF	TGTGCCAGCACCAAAATGCGACGGCGGGGCTATGGCTACACCTTC	TRBV2	-	TRBJ1-2	-
CASSQDSAGGAYDNEQFF	TGCGCCAGCAGCCAAGATTCCGCGGGGGGGGCCTACGACAATGAGCAGTTCTTC	TRBV4-1	TRBD2	TRBJ2-1	-
CASSSSGVRWGWGETQYF	TGTGCCAGCAGCTCCAGCGGGGTCAGGTGGGGATGGGGAGAGACCCAGTACTTC	TRBV7-2	TRBD2	TRBJ2-5	once
CASSVTGRATGELFF	TGCGCCAGCAGCGTGACCGGGCGGGCCACCGGGGAGCTGTTTTTT	TRBV5-1	-	TRBJ2-2	-
CASSLQGASSGNTIYF	TGCGCCAGCAGCTTGCAGGGCGCATCCTCTGGAAACACCATATATTTT	TRBV5-1	-	TRBJ1-3	-
CASSLEGRDSNQPQHF	TGCGCCAGCAGCTTGGAGGGTCGGGATAGCAATCAGCCCCAGCATTTT	TRBV5-1	-	TRBJ1-5	-
CASTTSGKSTDTQYF	TGTGCCAGCACGACTAGCGGGAAAAGCACAGATACGCAGTATTTT	TRBV6-5	TRBD2	TRBJ2-3	-
CASSSTGGSNSPLHF	TGTGCCAGCAGTTCCACAGGGGGAAGTAATTCACCCCTCCACTTT	TRBV27	TRBD1	TRBJ1-6	-
CASSPTGGPTEAFF	TGTGCCAGCAGCCCGACAGGGGGCCCCACTGAAGCTTTCTTT	TRBV5-5	TRBD1	TRBJ1-1	-
CASSQGQGNSYNSPLHF	TGCGCCAGCAGCCAAGGGCAGGGGAACTCCTATAATTCACCCCTCCACTTT	TRBV4-3	-	TRBJ1-6	-
CASSLDAGGSYNEQFF	TGCGCCAGCAGCTTGGATGCGGGGGGCTCCTACAATGAGCAGTTCTTC	TRBV5-1	TRBD2	TRBJ2-1	-
CASTPDIYGYTF	TGTGCCAGCACCCCAGACATTTATGGCTACACCTTC	TRBV6-6	-	TRBJ1-2	few
CASSANRDYKNIQYF	TGTGCCAGCAGCGCAAACAGGGATTACAAAAACATTCAGTACTTC	TRBV7-6	-	TRBJ2-4	-
CASSVGQTNTEAFF	TGTGCCAGCAGCGTGGGACAAACGAACACTGAAGCTTTCTTT	TRBV7-2	-	TRBJ1-1	-
CASSLAPAGVQETQYF	TGCGCCAGCAGCTTGGCACCAGCGGGGGTGCAAGAGACCCAGTACTTC	TRBV5-1	TRBD2	TRBJ2-5	-
CASSRTSGGADTQYF	TGTGCCAGTAGCAGGACTAGCGGGGGGGCCGATACGCAGTATTTT	TRBV19	TRBD2	TRBJ2-3	-
CAWSDSKWASKQTEAFF	TGTGCCTGGAGTGATTCTAAGTGGGCAAGCAAGCAGACTGAAGCTTTCTTT	TRBV30	-	TRBJ1-1	-
CASSLGVGGQTEAFF	TGTGCCAGCAGCTTAGGGGTCGGGGGGCAGACTGAAGCTTTCTTT	TRBV7-9	-	TRBJ1-1	-
CASSDPYSYEQYF	TGTGCCAGCAGTGACCCGTACTCCTACGAGCAGTACTTC	TRBV6-1	-	TRBJ2-7	-
CATSDPGQGATGELFF	TGTGCCACCAGTGACCCGGGACAGGGGGCGACCGGGGAGCTGTTTTTT	TRBV24-1	TRBD1	TRBJ2-2	few
CASSLLDPGTEAFF	TGTGCCAGCAGCTTATTGGATCCAGGCACTGAAGCTTTCTTT	TRBV7-9	-	TRBJ1-1	-
CASSLSWDRDTEAFF	TGTGCCAGCAGCCTATCTTGGGACAGGGACACTGAAGCTTTCTTT	TRBV14	TRBD1	TRBJ1-1	-
CASSPRRPNTEAFF	TGTGCCAGCAGTCCCCGGAGGCCGAACACTGAAGCTTTCTTT	TRBV6-2/TRBV6-3	-	TRBJ1-1	-
CASSYSYDRVYGYTF	TGTGCCAGCAGTTACTCGTATGACAGGGTCTATGGCTACACCTTC	TRBV6-5	TRBD1	TRBJ1-2	-
CASSFLTGPTDTQYF	TGTGCCAGCAGCTTTCTGACAGGGCCCACAGATACGCAGTATTTT	TRBV5-6	TRBD1	TRBJ2-3	-
CASSRGGTNTEAFF	TGTGCCAGCAGCCGGGGGGGAACGAACACTGAAGCTTTCTTT	TRBV28	-	TRBJ1-1	-
CASSVIAGGIGEQYF	TGTGCCAGCAGTGTAATAGCGGGGGGCATCGGCGAGCAGTACTTC	TRBV2	TRBD2	TRBJ2-7	-
CAITAGTNTGELFF	TGTGCCATCACGGCAGGGACGAACACCGGGGAGCTGTTTTTT	TRBV10-3	-	TRBJ2-2	few
CASSLWGQHTFYGYTF	TGTGCCAGCAGTTTATGGGGACAGCATACCTTCTATGGCTACACCTTC	TRBV28	TRBD1	TRBJ1-2	-
CASRMTGESTDTQYF	TGCGCCAGCAGGATGACAGGGGAAAGCACAGATACGCAGTATTTT	TRBV10-2	TRBD1	TRBJ2-3	-
CSVLGGGSGNTIYF	TGCAGCGTCCTAGGGGGGGGTTCTGGAAACACCATATATTTT	TRBV29-1	-	TRBJ1-3	-
CATSARGRDGYTF	TGTGCCACCAGTGCAAGGGGGCGGGATGGCTACACCTTC	TRBV24-1	TRBD1	TRBJ1-2	-
CASSRALVDYGYTF	TGCGCCAGCAGCCGGGCCTTGGTGGACTATGGCTACACCTTC	TRBV4-1	-	TRBJ1-2	-
CASSSMEEKLFF	TGTGCCAGCAGCTCGATGGAGGAAAAACTGTTTTTT	TRBV11-2	-	TRBJ1-4	-